This TCR beta chain was observed in a study of T cells in Graves' hyperthyroidism and ophthalmopathy. Looking at the study overall: Peripheral blood was obtained at initial diagnosis, preceding any treatment. The study, taken as a whole, reports: Separation of ophthalmopathy from stable hyperthyroidism was achieved by a 13 V-J model.

This clonotype was seen at least ten times. Its antigen remains unknown. Patients aged 18 to 65 had newly diagnosed hyperthyroidism that had lasted under 2 months. PBMCs came from 10 ml fresh peripheral blood. Amplified regions were TCR beta CDR3 sequences from RNA transcripts. The HTBI primer set served for first-round RT-PCR of the TCR CDR3. TCRdb reanalysed the multiplex PCR reads using MiXCR and keeps one entry per CDR3 protein. The table shows about 620,000 distinct CDR3 sequences, with roughly 15% occurring only once. The clonotype originates from a woman between 25 and 40 years old with Graves' hyperthyroidism. Specimen: blood.

The CDR3 spells CASSKRGGGETQYF. The CDR3 DNA follows: TGTGCCAGCAGCAAACGGGGAGGAGGAGAGACCCAGTACTTC. The V gene is TRBV7-2, the J gene TRBJ2-5; TRBD2 is a possible D gene (6 bases). This CDR3 is built from 14 residues. CDR1 is SGHTA and CDR2 is FQGNSA in the germline V gene. Trimming shortened V by 5 bases and J by 4 bases, and 14 bases separated the two germline ends.